This entry lists 21 T cell receptor beta chains sequenced from one sample in a study of blood T cell repertoires in COVID-19. The assay was immunoSEQ multiplex PCR, and TCRdb's table has in-frame clones only and misses some. Among some 220,000 clones listed, roughly nine tenths were seen once. Specimen: PBMCs or T cells enriched from blood (not recorded which). All receptors come from a woman younger than 35 in a cohort exposed to, infected with or recovered from COVID-19 (not recorded which).

The chain links TRBV7-3 to TRBJ2-3, with 12 bases aligning to TRBD1. The CDR3 is 22 amino acids. Looked up from germline, CDR1 is SGHTA and CDR2 is FQGTGA. V shed 1 base, J shed 0 bases, and the junction held 17 bases outside the gene matches. CDR3 sequence (DNA): TGTGCCAGCAGCTTAATAGGGCGCCAGCGGGACAGGGGGCCCAGAAGCACAGATACGCAGTATTTT. Protein sequence: CASSLIGRQRDRGPRSTDTQYF.

This chain uses TRBV2 with TRBJ1-1, with D possibly TRBD1 on 6 matching bases. This CDR3 region has 10 residues. V shed 6 bases and J shed 10 bases, with 9 bases lying between them. Looked up from germline, CDR1 is SNHLY and CDR2 is FYNNEI. In nucleotides, the CDR3 is TGTGCCAGCAGCCGAGGGGGAGCTTTCTTT. Its translation is CASSRGGAFF.

This chain links TRBV12-5 with TRBJ1-4; D is unresolved. The CDR3 extends over 16 amino acids. The V gene lost 3 bases and the J gene lost 4 bases, with 15 bases spanning the gap. From germline, CDR1 is LGHNT and CDR2 FRNRAP. The CDR3: CASGFSTGGVNEKLFF. The CDR3, as DNA: TGTGCTAGTGGTTTTAGCACCGGTGGAGTTAATGAAAAACTGTTTTTT.

V usage is TRBV9 and J usage is TRBJ2-3; maybe TRBD1 (5 bases). V was pared by 3 bases and J by 4 bases, with 18 bases between. The CDR3 loop spans 16 amino acids. Germline loops: CDR1 SGDLS, CDR2 YYNGEE. The CDR3 sequence: CASSGRGRQFADTQYF. The CDR3 bases are TGTGCCAGCAGCGGAAGGGGCAGGCAGTTCGCAGATACGCAGTATTTT. Together with reference TRBV9 and TRBJ2-3, the CDR3 gives the full variable domain: DSGVTQTPKHLITATGQRVTLRCSPRSGDLSVYWYQQSLDQGLQFLIQYYNGEERAKGNILERFSAQQFPDLHSELNLSSLELGDSALYFCASSGRGRQFADTQYFGPGTRLTVL.

V is TRBV6-5 and J is TRBJ1-2; unclear D gene. This CDR3 spans 15 amino acids. Germline V gene data show CDR1 as MNHEY and CDR2 as SVGAGI. V was shortened by 2 bases and J by 2 bases, with 12 bases between the two germline ends. DNA of the CDR3: TGTGCCAGCAGTTACATGTCCGCGGGGAACTATGGCTACACCTTC. Its translation: CASSYMSAGNYGYTF.

The rearrangement joins TRBV3-1 (or the pseudogene TRBV3-2) to TRBJ2-3; 11 positions agree with TRBD2. The CDR3 spans 15 residues. With V trimmed by 1 base and J by 3 bases, 0 bases remained unmatched. Germline V gene data show CDR1 as LGHDT and CDR2 as YNNKEL (reference sequence). The CDR3 DNA sequence: TGTGCCAGCAGCCAAGGACTAGCGGGGACAGATACGCAGTATTTT. Protein product: CASSQGLAGTDTQYF.

The chain combines TRBV3-1 (or the pseudogene TRBV3-2) with TRBJ1-6; 9 positions match TRBD1. CDR1 and CDR2 (germline): LGHDT, YNNKEL (reference sequence). The CDR3 totals 14 residues. The V segment lost 5 bases and the J segment 9 bases; nucleotides outside the gene matches: 5. The CDR3 coding sequence is TGTGCCAGCAGCACCCGACAGGGGGGTTCACCCCTCCACTTT. Translation: CASSTRQGGSPLHF.

The V and J genes are TRBV3-1 (or the pseudogene TRBV3-2) and TRBJ1-2; D call uncertain. Per the germline V gene, CDR1 is LGHDT and CDR2 is YNNKEL (reference sequence). V was clipped by 4 bases and J by 3 bases, with 15 bases between them. The CDR3 length is 15 residues. CDR3 in amino acids: CASSPPVPRDYGYTF. In nucleotides, the CDR3 is TGTGCCAGCAGCCCCCCGGTCCCGCGTGACTATGGCTACACCTTC.

The chain carries TRBV5-4 and TRBJ1-3; TRBD1 matches 7 bases. Germline CDR1 and CDR2: SGHNT and YYREEE (reference sequence). V lost 4 bases, J lost 0 bases, and 4 bases stayed unmatched. The CDR3 is 15 amino acids. CDR3: CASSQGVLSGNTIYF. The CDR3 DNA reads as TGTGCCAGCAGCCAGGGGGTTCTCTCTGGAAACACCATATATTTT.

This clone occurred a few times. V and J are TRBV6-5 and TRBJ2-7; possibly TRBD2 for D (6 bases). The CDR3 consists of 12 residues. Germline V gives CDR1 MNHEY, CDR2 SVGAGI. The CDR3 region has the DNA TGTGTTGCGCGGGGCAGCCTCTACGAGCAGTACTTC. Protein product: CVARGSLYEQYF.

The chain links TRBV3-1 (or the pseudogene TRBV3-2) to TRBJ1-2; D not certain. The ends were cut back, 5 bases at V and 5 bases at J, with 9 bases in the middle. The CDR3 spans 12 residues. Germline V CDR1 and CDR2: LGHDT, YNNKEL (reference sequence). In DNA, the CDR3 is TGTGCCAGCAGCGTCCAGAGGTATGGCTACACCTTC. Amino acids: CASSVQRYGYTF.

This clone was recorded a few times. The chain has TRBV5-4 and TRBJ1-2; D not certain. The germline CDR1 and CDR2 sequences are SGHNT and YYREEE (reference sequence). CDR3 length equals 14 residues. The V end was cut by 3 bases, the J end by 8 bases, with 17 bases between. As DNA, the CDR3 is TGTGCCAGCAGCTCGTTCATAGATGAGGAAGGCTACACCTTC. Its translation is CASSSFIDEEGYTF.

The chain employs TRBV5-8 and TRBJ2-7; 7 bases are a match to TRBD2. The germline V gene encodes CDR1 SGHTS and CDR2 YDEGEE. CDR3 size: 15 residues. The V gene end was trimmed by 4 bases and the J gene end by 3 bases; junction bases not matched to a gene: 10. In DNA, the CDR3 is TGTGCCAGCAGCCTAATACCGACTAGCAGCTACGAGCAGTACTTC. Its protein is CASSLIPTSSYEQYF.

The chain uses TRBV19 and TRBJ1-5; 8 bases line up with TRBD1. The CDR3 is 14 amino acids. Germline assignment: CDR1 LNHDA and CDR2 SQIVND (reference sequence). V lost 3 bases to trimming and J lost 6 bases; unmatched junction nucleotides: 4. CDR3 sequence: CASSMAGGGQPQHF. CDR3 in DNA: TGTGCCAGTAGTATGGCAGGGGGCGGTCAGCCCCAGCATTTT.

V usage is TRBV28 and J usage is TRBJ1-5; 7 nucleotides align to TRBD1. Unmatched junction bases numbered 3, after V lost 5 bases and J lost 5 bases. CDR1 is MDHEN, CDR2 SYDVKM, per germline. The CDR3 has 13 residues. The CDR3 nucleotides are TGTGCCAGCAGTCAGACAGGGTATCAGCCCCAGCATTTT. This encodes CASSQTGYQPQHF.

The CDR3 bases are TGTGCCAGCAGCGTCCGGAGGAGCGGGGGGGCATCTACGCAGTATTTT. Its translation is CASSVRRSGGASTQYF. This sequence joins TRBV9 and TRBJ2-3; 10 bases match TRBD2. The V and J ends lost 2 bases and 8 bases, in that order; junction bases with no gene match: 11. Germline CDR1 is SGDLS and CDR2 is YYNGEE. CDR3 length: 16 amino acids.

The gene calls are TRBV9 and TRBJ2-1; 8 bases line up with TRBD2. V dropped 3 bases and J dropped 6; count of bases not matched to a gene: 11. Germline lookup yields CDR1 SGDLS and CDR2 YYNGEE. This CDR3 comprises 16 residues. The DNA for the CDR3 is TGTGCCAGCAGCGCGAAAAGCGGGAGTATAGGCAATGAGCAGTTCTTC. Residues: CASSAKSGSIGNEQFF.

As concerns this clone: This specimen includes other DNA sequences encoding the same CDR3. The chain joins TRBV6-5 to TRBJ1-3, with 8 positions matching TRBD1. CDR3 length: 13 residues. V was pared by 9 bases and J by 1 base, with 2 bases of the junction left unmatched. CDR1 and CDR2 from the germline V gene are MNHEY and SVGAGI. The CDR3 protein is CASRTGSGNTIYF. The DNA of the CDR3 is TGTGCCAGTAGGACAGGGTCTGGAAACACCATATATTTT.

The chain joins TRBV7-8 to TRBJ1-2; a possible D gene is TRBD1 (6 bases). This CDR3 is 16 amino acids long. With 5 bases removed from V and 0 bases from J, the gap between germline ends came to 16 bases. The germline V gene has CDR1 SGHVS and CDR2 FQNEAQ. The CDR3 region has the DNA TGTGCCAGCAGCCGTAACCGACAGGATACTAACTATGGCTACACCTTC. It encodes CASSRNRQDTNYGYTF. Full variable domain (remainder filled in from reference TRBV7-8 and TRBJ1-2): GAGVSQSPRYKVAKRGQDVALRCDPISGHVSLFWYQQALGQGPEFLTYFQNEAQLDKSGLPSDRFFAERPEGSVSTLKIQRTQQEDSAVYLCASSRNRQDTNYGYTFGSGTRLTVV.

This chain connects TRBV28 to TRBJ1-2; the D is unclear. Trimming took 1 base from V and 4 from J, leaving 4 bases between them. Germline V gene sequence: CDR1 MDHEN, CDR2 SYDVKM. This CDR3 is built from 12 residues. The DNA for the CDR3 is TGTGCCAGCAGTTTATTCGTCTATGGCTACACCTTC. This translates into CASSLFVYGYTF.

The chain joins TRBV9 to TRBJ1-5; no definite D call. CDR3 length: 13 residues. CDR1 SGDLS and CDR2 YYNGEE come from the germline V gene. The V gene lost 0 bases and the J gene lost 5 bases, with 6 bases spanning the gap. CDR3 sequence: CASSVDTDQPQHF. CDR3 nucleotides: TGTGCCAGCAGCGTAGACACCGATCAGCCCCAGCATTTT.